Sequencing of this TCR beta chain was carried out in a study of T cell repertoires in cytomegalovirus infection (dated by TCRdb to between 2018 and 2021). Regarding the research as a whole: Donor HLA type was relevant to the analysis, because carriage of CMV infection together with the matching HLA type was indicated by public TCR beta signatures. Here is what the overall study found, with its caveats: In both this cohort and an independent roughly 350-donor cohort, the cumulative frequency of public TCR beta family members distinguished carriers of CMV infection plus the relevant HLA type. The ex vivo response was dominated by HLA-C-restricted CMV-specific TCR beta clonotypes, which also provided the single most frequent clonotype in two of eight donors.

TCRdb records Illumina HiSeq 1500 as the sequencer. TCRdb trimmed public reads at Q25 via fastp, called clones via MiXCR and kept in-frame beta chains. Rows merge per CDR3 protein into single entries with the most common DNA and genes. This sample has 500,000 or so distinct CDR3 sequences in its table, and more than 15% of those were observed once. The biggest ten clones account for about 24% of the sample. This clonotype was seen a few times. This receptor's antigen is unknown. Base qualities are not recorded, but no much larger clone differs from it by a single base. Material: CD8+ T cells from PBMCs. The receptor's source is a human donor in good health (CMV status not recorded). Some clones in this sample may be carry-over from other donors' samples.

The nucleotide sequence reads as follows: TGTGCCAGCCTCGCGCAGGGGATGAACACTGAAGCTTTCTTT. This translates into CASLAQGMNTEAFF. The sequence joins TRBV2 to TRBJ1-1; TRBD1 is a possible D gene, resting on 6 matching bases. V is pared back by 8 bases and J by 0 bases, with 13 bases lying between the germline termini. Taken from cysteine to phenylalanine, the CDR3 has 14 residues. The sequence is cut down to CDR3 DNA, 42 bases in frame from base 1. CDR1 SNHLY and CDR2 FYNNEI are derived from the germline V gene.